One sample yielded the 8 T cell receptor beta chains listed below, sequenced in a study of T cell responses to AZD1222 COVID-19 vaccine. Profiled with immunoSEQ multiplex PCR; TCRdb holds only in-frame clones, not every one. The sample lists about 120,000 clones, 70% to 90% occurring once. The input for sequencing was peripheral blood, taken on day 0 of AZD1222 vaccination. These receptors were obtained from an adult in good health.

The J gene is TRBJ2-1, the V gene TRBV29-1; TRBD2 aligns across 8 bases. The germline V gene encodes CDR1 SQVTM and CDR2 ANQGSEA. This CDR3 spans 13 amino acids. With V trimmed by 5 bases and J by 9 bases, 9 bases remained unmatched. DNA of the CDR3: TGCAGCGTTTCTCCGGGGGGGCAGGGTGAGCAGTTCTTC. Its translation: CSVSPGGQGEQFF.

V usage is TRBV12-3 or TRBV12-4 and J usage is TRBJ1-5, with 9 bases matching TRBD1. The CDR3 is 13 amino acids. With 5 bases clipped from V and 7 bases from J, the junction kept 3 bases outside the gene matches. As DNA, the CDR3 is TGTGCCAGCAGTGGACAGGGGAAACAGCCCCAGCATTTT. This encodes CASSGQGKQPQHF.

The chain has TRBV15 and TRBJ1-4, with D perhaps TRBD1 (5 bases). This CDR3 has 14 residues. The germline V gene encodes CDR1 LNHNV and CDR2 YYDKDF (reference sequence). The V and J ends lost 0 bases and 8 bases respectively, with 10 bases between them. DNA for the CDR3: TGTGCCACCAGCAGAGATGTAGGGGTCGAAAAACTGTTTTTT. It specifies CATSRDVGVEKLFF.

The gene calls are TRBV6-2 or TRBV6-3 and TRBJ2-5; 7 bases fit TRBD1. J gave up 4 bases and V 5 bases, and 1 base lay outside the gene matches. Germline V lookup: CDR1 MNHEY, CDR2 SVGEGT. The CDR3 consists of 12 residues. The CDR3 here is CASSRDRETQYF. CDR3 DNA: TGTGCCAGCAGTCGGGACAGAGAGACCCAGTACTTC.

J is TRBJ1-4 and V is TRBV18; 7 bases match TRBD1. Trimming at V came to 6 bases and at J to 7 bases, leaving 8 bases not matched to a gene. The V gene's germline CDR1 is KGHSH and CDR2 LQKENI. The CDR3 covers 14 residues. DNA of the CDR3: TGTGCCAGCTCCCGGGACAGTTTTTCTGAAAAACTGTTTTTT. It codes for CASSRDSFSEKLFF.

V is TRBV5-1 and J is TRBJ1-4; TRBD1 is a possible D gene (6 bases). Deletions cut 5 bases from V and 3 bases from J, with 11 bases between. Germline V gene sequence: CDR1 SGHRS, CDR2 YFSETQ. There are 14 residues in the CDR3. CDR3 residues: CASSATGSNEKLFF. DNA of the CDR3: TGCGCCAGCAGTGCAACAGGGTCTAATGAAAAACTGTTTTTT.

V is TRBV7-9 and J is TRBJ1-2; D is unclear. V lost 5 bases and J lost 4, with 17 bases in between. Germline V CDR1 and CDR2: SEHNR, FQNEAQ (reference sequence). The CDR3 totals 15 residues. CDR3 sequence (DNA): TGTGCCAGCAGCCCACGGAACAATTTTTTCTATGGCTACACCTTC. Translated, it gives CASSPRNNFFYGYTF.

This clone was observed a handful of times. This rearrangement joins TRBV7-2 to TRBJ2-5; D tentatively reads TRBD1 or TRBD2 (6 bases each). Trimming removed 3 bases at V and 2 bases at J, with 10 bases between. The germline V gene has CDR1 SGHTA and CDR2 FQGNSA. The CDR3 extends over 14 amino acids. CDR3 residues: CASSFLGGQETQYF. As DNA, the CDR3 is TGTGCCAGCAGCTTCCTAGGGGGGCAAGAGACCCAGTACTTC.